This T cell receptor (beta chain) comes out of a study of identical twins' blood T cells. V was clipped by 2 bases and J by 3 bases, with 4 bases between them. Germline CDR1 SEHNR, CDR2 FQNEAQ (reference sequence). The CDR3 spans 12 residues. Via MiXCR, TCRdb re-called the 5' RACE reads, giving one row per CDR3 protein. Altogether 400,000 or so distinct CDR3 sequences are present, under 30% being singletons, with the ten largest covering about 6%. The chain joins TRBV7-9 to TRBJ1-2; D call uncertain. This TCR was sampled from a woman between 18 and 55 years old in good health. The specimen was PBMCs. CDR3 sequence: CASSLIDYGYTF. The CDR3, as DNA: TGTGCCAGCAGCTTAATCGACTATGGCTACACCTTC.